In its sample, the clone carrying this T cell receptor (beta chain) was seen many times. As yet, its antigen is unknown. The source of the sample is a study of T cell repertoires in cytomegalovirus infection. Study-level information: TCR beta signatures that were public indicated CMV infection and matching HLA type. Study-wide points: In two of eight donors, the top clonotype was HLA-C-restricted CMV-specific. Using cumulative public TCR beta family frequency, the authors identified those who carried CMV together with the relevant HLA.

TCRdb analysed the reads with MiXCR anew, one entry per CDR3 protein. Here the sample spans 740,000 or so distinct CDR3 sequences, roughly 36% being singletons. Looked up from germline, CDR1 is SGHVS and CDR2 is FQNEAQ. V dropped 4 bases and J dropped 2 bases, with 17 bases sitting between them. This CDR3 spans 16 amino acids. The clonotype originates from a human donor in good health (CMV status not recorded). Some clones in this sample may be carry-over from other donors' samples. Sequenced material: PBMCs. The rearrangement links TRBV7-8 to TRBJ1-1; D remains unclear. CDR3: CASSSRAPRGNTEAFF. In DNA form, the CDR3 reads TGTGCCAGCAGCTCCCGGGCCCCCCGGGGTAACACTGAAGCTTTCTTT.